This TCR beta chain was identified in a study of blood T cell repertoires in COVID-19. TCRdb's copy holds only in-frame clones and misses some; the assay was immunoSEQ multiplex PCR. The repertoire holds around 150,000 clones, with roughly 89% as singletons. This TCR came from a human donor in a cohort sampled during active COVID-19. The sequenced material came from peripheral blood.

The DNA for the CDR3 is TGTGCCAGCAGCGGGGGGACCGGGGAGCTGTTTTTT. It is translated as CASSGGTGELFF. V and J are TRBV5-4 and TRBJ2-2; possible D gene TRBD2, 6 bases. Trimming took 4 bases from V and 5 from J, leaving 6 bases between them. Germline CDR1 SGHNT, CDR2 YYREEE (reference sequence). The CDR3 sequence is 12 residues long.